Following are 20 T cell receptor beta chains from one sample sequenced in a study of cytomegalovirus exposure and HLA in healthy donors. The PCR used 60 Vbeta and 13 Jbeta primers. Assay: immunoSEQ multiplex PCR; the TCRdb copy retains only in-frame clones and omits some. The repertoire holds over 85,000 clones, under 85% seen once, with roughly 2% in the top ten. The specimen was PBMCs. The receptor source for this set is a man aged 40-49 years in good health and CMV-seronegative.

This clone was counted a few times. The rearrangement uses TRBV5-1 and TRBJ2-7, with TRBD2 matching over 11 bases. This CDR3 contains 17 residues. The germline gives CDR1 SGHRS, CDR2 YFSETQ. Trimming removed 0 bases from V and 6 bases from J; junction bases left unmatched: 11. The CDR3 protein is CASSLGNLVAGGSEQYF. The CDR3 nucleotides read TGCGCCAGCAGCTTGGGTAACTTGGTAGCGGGAGGGTCCGAGCAGTACTTC.

This rearrangement joins TRBV5-4 to TRBJ2-5, with D tentatively TRBD1 (6 bases). From germline, CDR1 is SGHNT and CDR2 YYREEE (reference sequence). V lost 2 bases, J lost 4 bases, and 9 bases lay in between. The CDR3 has 13 amino acids. This chain's CDR3 is CASSFLGGETQYF. As DNA, the CDR3 is TGTGCCAGCAGCTTTCTAGGGGGAGAGACCCAGTACTTC.

This chain links TRBV21-1 with TRBJ2-6; the D call TRBD1 from the table was never checked on the DNA. TRBV21-1 is a recognized pseudogene. This CDR3 contains 16 residues. CDR3 loop: CASNPDRSTGANVLTF. The CDR3 region has the DNA TGTGCCAGCAACCCGGACAGGTCCACTGGGGCCAACGTCCTGACTTTC.

The chain is built from TRBV6-1 and TRBJ2-7, with D possibly TRBD1 on 5 matching bases. The CDR3 totals 13 residues. V lost 8 bases and J lost 3, with 14 bases in between. Germline V gives CDR1 MNHNS, CDR2 SASEGT. The CDR3 DNA sequence: TGTGCCAGCTCAATGACAGTCGACTACGAGCAGTACTTC. Translation: CASSMTVDYEQYF.

The rearrangement links TRBV7-9 to TRBJ1-2; maybe TRBD1 (5 bases). Trimming took 2 bases from V and 2 from J, leaving 12 bases between them. Germline V gives CDR1 SEHNR, CDR2 FQNEAQ (reference sequence). The CDR3 runs to 15 residues. CDR3 region: CASSLFWGPNYGYTF. In nucleotides, the CDR3 is TGTGCCAGCAGCTTATTCTGGGGCCCCAACTATGGCTACACCTTC. The full variable domain, its missing parts supplied by reference TRBV7-9 and TRBJ1-2, is DTGVSQNPRHKITKRGQNVTFRCDPISEHNRLYWYRQTLGQGPEFLTYFQNEAQLEKSRLLSDRFSAERPKGSFSTLEIQRTEQGDSAMYLCASSLFWGPNYGYTFGSGTRLTVV.

This clone has more than one count but fewer than ten. Here the CDR3 reads CASSQDHRPNPNTIYF. In nucleotides, the CDR3 is TGTGCCAGCAGCCAAGATCACAGGCCAAACCCGAACACCATATATTTT. The chain links TRBV4-2 to TRBJ1-3, with D possibly being TRBD1 (5 bases). From germline, CDR1 is LGHNA and CDR2 YNFKEQ. V shed 0 bases and J shed 7 bases, with 16 bases lying between them. The length of the CDR3 is 16 residues.

This chain connects TRBV7-6 to TRBJ1-4; TRBD1 matches at 8 bases. The V gene end was trimmed by 4 bases and the J gene end by 6 bases; junction bases not matched to a gene: 4. CDR1 and CDR2 from the germline V gene are SGHVS and FNYEAQ. This CDR3 comprises 14 residues. The DNA of the CDR3 is TGTGCCAGCAGCTCGGACAGGGAAGATGAAAAACTGTTTTTT. This gives the protein CASSSDREDEKLFF. Complete variable domain (other parts from reference TRBV7-6 and TRBJ1-4): GAGVSQSPRYKVTKRGQDVALRCDPISGHVSLYWYRQALGQGPEFLTYFNYEAQQDKSGLPNDRFSAERPEGSISTLTIQRTEQRDSAMYRCASSSDREDEKLFFGSGTQLSVL.

This clone was recorded a few times. The chain couples TRBV18 to TRBJ2-3, with 16 nucleotides matching TRBD2. The V and J ends lost 3 bases and 8 bases, in that order; junction bases with no gene match: 11. The CDR3 sequence is 18 residues long. CDR1 KGHSH and CDR2 LQKENI come from the germline V gene. The CDR3 DNA follows: TGTGCCAGCTCACCGGGACTAGCGGGAGGGCCCCGAGGGAGTACGCAGTATTTT. Its translation is CASSPGLAGGPRGSTQYF.

This rearrangement joins TRBV27 to TRBJ2-5; 11 nucleotides match TRBD2. CDR3 length equals 14 residues. The V gene's germline CDR1 is MNHEY and CDR2 SMNVEV (reference sequence). Unmatched junction bases numbered 4, after V lost 5 bases and J lost 5 bases. CDR3 residues: CASSVAGGQETQYF. DNA of the CDR3: TGTGCCAGCAGTGTAGCGGGAGGGCAGGAGACCCAGTACTTC.

The rearrangement links TRBV9 to TRBJ1-1; TRBD1 aligns across 7 bases. After removal of 2 bases from V and 6 bases from J, the junction contained 4 bases not matched to a gene. In germline, CDR1 is SGDLS, CDR2 YYNGEE. CDR3 size: 13 residues. The CDR3 sequence: CASSVTQGAEAFF. CDR3 sequence (DNA): TGTGCCAGCAGCGTTACCCAGGGGGCTGAAGCTTTCTTT.

The chain has TRBV28 and TRBJ1-4; the match to TRBD1 covers 7 bases. This CDR3 spans 13 amino acids. With 6 bases clipped from V and 3 bases from J, the junction kept 1 base outside the gene matches. Looked up from germline, CDR1 is MDHEN and CDR2 is SYDVKM. The CDR3 is CASSGQANEKLFF. The CDR3 nucleotides read TGTGCCAGCAGCGGACAGGCTAATGAAAAACTGTTTTTT.

This chain links TRBV5-6 with TRBJ1-1; 8 bases line up with TRBD1. The CDR3 runs to 12 residues. Germline V gene sequence: CDR1 SGHDT, CDR2 YYEEEE. The ends lost 3 bases at V and 8 bases at J; junction bases unmatched: 3. CDR3 nucleotide sequence: TGTGCCAGCAGCTCCGGGGACAGGGAAGCTTTCTTT. Protein: CASSSGDREAFF.

The genes are TRBV4-1 and TRBJ2-6, with 9 bases that match TRBD1. Germline V gene sequence: CDR1 MGHRA, CDR2 YSYEKL. V shed 2 bases and J 4 bases; nucleotides not matched to a gene: 9. This CDR3 contains 18 residues. The CDR3 bases are TGCGCCAGCAGCCAAACTGGGACAGGGCAAAGAGGGGCCAACGTCCTGACTTTC. It translates to CASSQTGTGQRGANVLTF.

The rearrangement uses TRBV5-1 and TRBJ1-2; D unclear. The V gene's germline CDR1 is SGHRS and CDR2 YFSETQ. CDR3 size: 17 residues. The germline V and J ends were trimmed by 1 base and 5 bases, with 21 bases remaining between them. For the CDR3, the DNA is TGCGCCAGCAGCTTGACACAAGGCGGCTCAGCGGTGTATGGCTACACCTTC. It is translated as CASSLTQGGSAVYGYTF.

The gene calls are TRBV28 and TRBJ2-2; D might be TRBD2 (6 bases). Trimming left V 3 bases short and J 1 base short, with 9 bases between. Germline V gene lookup returns CDR1 MDHEN and CDR2 SYDVKM. The CDR3 spans 15 residues. CDR3 loop: CASSLGLLNTGELFF. The DNA of the CDR3 is TGTGCCAGCAGTTTGGGACTCCTGAACACCGGGGAGCTGTTTTTT.

The CDR3 is CASSLSGTGAYEQYF. In DNA, the CDR3 is TGTGCCAGCAGCTTATCCGGGACAGGGGCTTACGAGCAGTACTTC. The genes are TRBV7-9 and TRBJ2-7, with 10 bases aligning to TRBD1. Looked up from germline, CDR1 is SEHNR and CDR2 is FQNEAQ (reference sequence). CDR3 length: 15 amino acids. The junction had 5 bases not matched to a gene; V was cut back by 2 bases and J by 4 bases.

This clone came up a few times. The rearrangement uses TRBV19 and TRBJ2-7; 7 positions agree with TRBD2. Germline CDR1 LNHDA, CDR2 SQIVND (reference sequence). The CDR3 is made up of 15 amino acids. V was pared by 5 bases and J by 3 bases, with 10 bases of the junction left unmatched. The DNA for the CDR3 is TGTGCCAGTAGTGCTAACCGGGACTACAGCTACGAGCAGTACTTC. It encodes CASSANRDYSYEQYF.

The rearrangement uses TRBV4-3 and TRBJ2-1; TRBD2 might be the D (5 bases). CDR3 length equals 13 residues. Trimming cost V 1 base and J 4 bases, with 5 bases left between them. From germline, CDR1 is LGHNA and CDR2 YSLEER. The CDR3 spells CASSQAGYNEQFF. Here the CDR3 DNA reads TGCGCCAGCAGCCAAGCGGGGTACAATGAGCAGTTCTTC.

The chain combines TRBV28 with TRBJ2-7; D unresolved. Germline loops: CDR1 MDHEN, CDR2 SYDVKM. Deletions cut 2 bases from V and 4 bases from J, with 6 bases between. This CDR3 has 12 residues. The chain's CDR3 is CASSLKAYEQYF. Here the CDR3 DNA reads TGTGCCAGCAGTTTAAAAGCTTACGAGCAGTACTTC.

This clone was counted between two and nine times. This chain uses TRBV6-4 with TRBJ2-1; weak D call: TRBD2 (5 bases). The CDR3 totals 15 residues. The V and J ends lost 4 bases and 6 bases respectively, with 16 bases between them. Germline CDR1 reads MRHNA; CDR2 reads SNTAGT. For the CDR3, the DNA is TGTGCCAGCAGTGCAGAGGGAACGGGTTTCAATGAGCAGTTCTTC. Its translation: CASSAEGTGFNEQFF.